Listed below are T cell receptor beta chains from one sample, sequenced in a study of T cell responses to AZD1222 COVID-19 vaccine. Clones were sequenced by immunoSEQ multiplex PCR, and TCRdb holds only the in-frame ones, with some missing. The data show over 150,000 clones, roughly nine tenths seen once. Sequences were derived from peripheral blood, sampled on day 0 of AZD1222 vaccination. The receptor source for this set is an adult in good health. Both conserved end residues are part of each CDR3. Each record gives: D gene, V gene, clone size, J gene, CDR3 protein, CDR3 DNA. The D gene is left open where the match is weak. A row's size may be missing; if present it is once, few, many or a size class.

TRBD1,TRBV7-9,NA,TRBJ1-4,CASSQTGYLSATNEKLFF,TGTGCCAGCAGTCAGACAGGGTACCTCTCAGCAACTAATGAAAAACTGTTTTTT
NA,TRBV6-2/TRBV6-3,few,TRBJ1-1,CASSAGYAPEAFF,TGTGCCAGCAGTGCGGGGTACGCCCCTGAAGCTTTCTTT
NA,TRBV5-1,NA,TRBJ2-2,CASSLGPMNTGELFF,TGCGCCAGCAGCTTAGGGCCAATGAACACCGGGGAGCTGTTTTTT
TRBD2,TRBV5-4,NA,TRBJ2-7,CASSSLMWRECLDEQYF,TGTGCCAGCAGCTCCCTCATGTGGCGGGAGTGTTTGGACGAGCAGTACTTC
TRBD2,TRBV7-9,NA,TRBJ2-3,CASSPRLAEGDTQYF,TGTGCCAGCAGCCCCCGACTAGCGGAGGGAGATACGCAGTATTTT
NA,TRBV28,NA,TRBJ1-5,CASSLAPRVDQPQHF,TGTGCCAGCAGTTTAGCCCCCAGGGTAGATCAGCCCCAGCATTTT
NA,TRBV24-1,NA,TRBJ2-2,CATSDLGGPNTGELFF,TGTGCCACCAGTGACCTGGGGGGGCCCAACACCGGGGAGCTGTTTTTT
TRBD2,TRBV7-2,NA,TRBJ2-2,CASKLSGGNTGELFF,TGTGCCAGCAAGCTCAGCGGGGGAAACACCGGGGAGCTGTTTTTT
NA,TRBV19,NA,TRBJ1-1,CASNIGGTEAFF,TGTGCCAGTAATATTGGGGGGACTGAAGCTTTCTTT
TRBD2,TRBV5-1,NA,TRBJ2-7,CASSLPIAGAPYEQYF,TGCGCCAGCAGCTTGCCCATAGCGGGAGCGCCCTACGAGCAGTACTTC
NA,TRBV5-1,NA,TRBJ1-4,CASSLRTGNEKLFF,TGCGCCAGCAGCCTCCGGACGGGGAATGAAAAACTGTTTTTT
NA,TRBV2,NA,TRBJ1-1,CASRTTNTEAFF,TGTGCCAGCAGAACCACCAACACTGAAGCTTTCTTT
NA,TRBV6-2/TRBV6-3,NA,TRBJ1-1,CASSGGTRNTEAFF,TGTGCCAGCAGCGGAGGGACAAGGAACACTGAAGCTTTCTTT
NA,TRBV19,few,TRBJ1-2,CASSITGPPLGGYTF,TGTGCCAGTAGTATTACAGGGCCCCCATTGGGCGGCTACACCTTC
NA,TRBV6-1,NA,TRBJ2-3,CASNDEGGILHDTQYF,TGTGCCAGCAATGACGAGGGGGGCATTCTACACGATACGCAGTATTTT
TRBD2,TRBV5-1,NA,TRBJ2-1,CASSLGLAGYNEQFF,TGCGCCAGCAGCTTAGGACTAGCGGGCTACAATGAGCAGTTCTTC
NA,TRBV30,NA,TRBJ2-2,CAWSPGTGELFF,TGTGCCTGGAGTCCCGGGACCGGGGAGCTGTTTTTT
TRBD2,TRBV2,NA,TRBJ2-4,CASSGASGGKNIQYF,TGTGCCAGCAGTGGGGCTAGCGGTGGGAAAAACATTCAGTACTTC
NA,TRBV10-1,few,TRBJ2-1,CASSELQELTYNEQFF,TGCGCCAGCAGTGAGCTCCAGGAGCTAACCTACAATGAGCAGTTCTTC
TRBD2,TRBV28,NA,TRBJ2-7,CASSLGLAGPGSYEQYF,TGTGCCAGCAGCCTAGGACTAGCGGGACCCGGTTCCTACGAGCAGTACTTC
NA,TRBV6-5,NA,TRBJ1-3,CASSYSRGGLGNTIYF,TGTGCCAGCAGTTACTCGAGAGGGGGGCTCGGAAACACCATATATTTT
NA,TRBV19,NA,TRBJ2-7,CASSTRAVSSYEQYF,TGTGCCAGTAGTACCAGGGCCGTCAGCTCCTACGAGCAGTACTTC
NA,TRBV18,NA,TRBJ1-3,CASSEATARRNSGNTIYF,TGTGCCAGCTCTGAAGCCACGGCGCGACGGAACTCTGGAAACACCATATATTTT
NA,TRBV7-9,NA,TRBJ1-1,CASSLVGGSEAFF,TGTGCCAGCAGCTTAGTTGGGGGCTCTGAAGCTTTCTTT
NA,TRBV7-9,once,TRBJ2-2,CASSLRDTGELFF,TGTGCCAGCAGCTTGAGGGACACCGGGGAGCTGTTTTTT
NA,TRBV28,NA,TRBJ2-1,CASSSPRLDSFRNEQFF,TGTGCCAGCAGCTCCCCCAGACTAGACAGTTTCAGGAATGAGCAGTTCTTC
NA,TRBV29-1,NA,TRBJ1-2,CSVDIPPQGYTF,TGCAGCGTTGATATCCCCCCCCAGGGCTACACCTTC
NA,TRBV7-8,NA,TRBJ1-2,CASSSRWANYGYTF,TGTGCCAGCAGCTCTCGCTGGGCTAACTATGGCTACACCTTC
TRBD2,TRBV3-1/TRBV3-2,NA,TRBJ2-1,CASSQWGTSGSSYNEQFF,TGTGCCAGCAGCCAGTGGGGGACTAGCGGGAGCTCCTACAATGAGCAGTTCTTC
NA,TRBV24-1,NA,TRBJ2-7,CATSDYLGTRGQYF,TGTGCCACCAGTGATTATCTTGGGACGCGGGGGCAGTACTTC
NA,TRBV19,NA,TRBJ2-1,CASSFPGPANEQFF,TGTGCCAGTAGTTTCCCGGGCCCCGCCAATGAGCAGTTCTTC
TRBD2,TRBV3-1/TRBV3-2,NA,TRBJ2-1,CASSHGTRRENEQFF,TGTGCCAGCAGCCACGGGACTAGGAGGGAGAATGAGCAGTTCTTC
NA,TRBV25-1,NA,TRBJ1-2,CASKRGCLYGYTF,TGTGCCAGCAAACGCGGGTGTCTATATGGCTACACCTTC
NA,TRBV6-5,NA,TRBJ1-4,CASSHGQTNEKLFF,TGTGCCAGCAGCCACGGACAGACTAATGAAAAACTGTTTTTT
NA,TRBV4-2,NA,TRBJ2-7,CASSQSGEQYF,TGTGCCAGCAGCCAGTCCGGCGAGCAGTACTTC
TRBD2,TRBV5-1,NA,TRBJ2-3,CASSLNRREMNVGTDTQYF,TGCGCCAGCAGCTTGAATCGGCGGGAGATGAACGTGGGTACAGATACGCAGTATTTT
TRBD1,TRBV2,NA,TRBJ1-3,CASNKDRGSGNTIYF,TGTGCCAGCAACAAGGACAGGGGCTCTGGAAACACCATATATTTT
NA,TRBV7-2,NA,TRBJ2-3,CASSSRRLDTQYF,TGTGCCAGCAGCTCCCGTCGTTTGGATACGCAGTATTTT
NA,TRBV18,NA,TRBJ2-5,CASSPGSRETQYF,TGTGCCAGCTCCCCCGGGAGTCGAGAGACCCAGTACTTC
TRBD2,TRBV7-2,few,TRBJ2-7,CASSLPSGPYEQYF,TGTGCCAGCAGCTTACCTAGCGGGCCCTACGAGCAGTACTTC
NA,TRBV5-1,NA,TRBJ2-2,CASSLEVAHTGELFF,TGCGCCAGCAGCTTGGAGGTAGCGCACACCGGGGAGCTGTTTTTT